These 31 T cell receptor beta chains came from one sample sequenced in a study of T cell repertoires in cytomegalovirus infection. Using its own MiXCR run on the reads, TCRdb lists one record per CDR3 protein. The sample has 450,000 to 650,000 distinct CDR3 sequences; 40% are singletons. No cognate antigen is known for these TCRs. Sequences were derived from cultured PBMCs, sampled from culture after CMV antigen stimulation. The receptors shown here come from a human donor in good health (CMV status not recorded). Some clones in this sample may be carry-over from other donors' samples.

The J gene is TRBJ2-2, the V gene TRBV6-1; no reliable D call. The V and J ends lost 2 bases and 5 bases respectively, with 9 bases between them. Germline V gene data show CDR1 as MNHNS and CDR2 as SASEGT. The CDR3 length is 14 residues. In DNA form, the CDR3 reads TGTGCCAGCAGTGAAACGTTGGGAACCGGGGAGCTGTTTTTT. This encodes CASSETLGTGELFF.

The chain recombines TRBV4-1 with TRBJ1-6; no firm D call. The CDR3 spans 15 residues. Germline V gene data show CDR1 as MGHRA and CDR2 as YSYEKL. V was pared by 0 bases and J by 10 bases, with 13 bases between. The CDR3 nucleotides are TGCGCCAGCAGCCAAGAAGCCACCGTAGGCTCACCCCTCCACTTT. It yields the protein CASSQEATVGSPLHF.

This clonotype was recorded many times. The chain carries TRBV7-8 and TRBJ2-3; no firm D call. The CDR3 covers 13 residues. V was clipped by 3 bases and J by 6 bases, with 10 bases between them. CDR1 SGHVS and CDR2 FQNEAQ come from the germline V gene. Here the CDR3 reads CASSFQAPDTQYF. The CDR3 DNA follows: TGTGCCAGCAGCTTTCAAGCGCCCGATACGCAGTATTTT.

This clonotype has a handful of counts. This CDR3 reads CASSKTSGGRYNEQFF. CDR3 DNA: TGTGCCAGCAGCAAAACTAGCGGGGGCCGCTACAATGAGCAGTTCTTC. The chain recombines TRBV7-8 with TRBJ2-1, with 11 nucleotides matching TRBD2. Trimming at V came to 5 bases and at J to 3 bases, leaving 6 bases not matched to a gene. This CDR3 region has 16 residues. Germline CDR1 reads SGHVS; CDR2 reads FQNEAQ. The full variable domain, rest sourced from reference TRBV7-8 and TRBJ2-1, is GAGVSQSPRYKVAKRGQDVALRCDPISGHVSLFWYQQALGQGPEFLTYFQNEAQLDKSGLPSDRFFAERPEGSVSTLKIQRTQQEDSAVYLCASSKTSGGRYNEQFFGPGTRLTVL.

The J gene is TRBJ2-1, the V gene TRBV15; a weak D match, TRBD2 (6 bases). The CDR3 spans 15 residues. V was clipped by 5 bases and J by 0 bases, with 11 bases between them. CDR1 and CDR2 from the germline V gene are LNHNV and YYDKDF (reference sequence). The CDR3 DNA is TGTGCCACCAGCCGGGGACTGCTCTCCTACAATGAGCAGTTCTTC. Translated: CATSRGLLSYNEQFF. Drawing the rest from reference TRBV15 and TRBJ2-1, the complete variable domain is DAMVIQNPRYQVTQFGKPVTLSCSQTLNHNVMYWYQQKSSQAPKLLFHYYDKDFNNEADTPDNFQSRRPNTSFCFLDIRSPGLGDTAMYLCATSRGLLSYNEQFFGPGTRLTVL.

The chain combines TRBV5-3 with TRBJ2-3; 7 bases are a match to TRBD2. TRBV5-3 is classed as an ORF, of uncertain function. After removal of 8 bases from V and 2 bases from J, the junction contained 11 bases not matched to a gene. This CDR3 spans 15 amino acids. CDR3 sequence reads: CASSNPGRNTDTQYF. In DNA form, the CDR3 reads TGTGCCAGCAGCAACCCCGGGAGGAACACAGATACGCAGTATTTT.

In this sample, this clonotype turned up a few times. CDR3 protein: CASSLGGPGGPLDEQFF. The DNA for the CDR3 is TGTGCCAGCAGCTTAGGAGGTCCGGGAGGGCCCTTGGATGAGCAGTTCTTC. The chain uses TRBV7-9 and TRBJ2-1; 8 bases agree with TRBD2. The germline CDR1 and CDR2 sequences are SEHNR and FQNEAQ (reference sequence). This CDR3 is built from 17 residues. The V and J ends lost 1 base and 8 bases, in that order; junction bases with no gene match: 13.

This sequence joins TRBV12-5 and TRBJ2-2; maybe TRBD2 (5 bases). CDR1 is LGHNT and CDR2 is FRNRAP in the germline V gene. CDR3 length: 14 residues. The V and J ends lost 7 bases and 7 bases respectively, with 16 bases between them. For the CDR3, the DNA is TGTGCTAGTGCCCCTGGAATCGCGGGCGGGGAGCTGTTTTTT. Its protein product is CASAPGIAGGELFF.

This clonotype occurred once. This may stem from a read error, because a much larger clone lies one nucleotide away. The V call is TRBV11-2, the J call TRBJ1-6, with D perhaps TRBD1 (5 bases). CDR1 SGHAT and CDR2 FQNNGV come from the germline V gene. The CDR3 is 16 amino acids. The CDR3 sequence: CTSSWGGRSYNSPLHF. CDR3 in DNA: TGTACCAGCAGCTGGGGGGGGAGGTCCTATAATTCACCCCTCCACTTT.

This clonotype came up a few times. This chain joins TRBV4-1 and TRBJ1-1; D is unresolved. Germline V gene sequence: CDR1 MGHRA, CDR2 YSYEKL. V dropped 1 base and J dropped 6 bases, with 18 bases sitting between them. The CDR3 loop spans 16 amino acids. CDR3: CASSQAPLGVRAEAFF. CDR3 coding DNA: TGCGCCAGCAGCCAAGCCCCTCTTGGGGTTAGGGCTGAAGCTTTCTTT.

The chain carries TRBV24-1 and TRBJ2-2; 7 nucleotides line up with TRBD2. The V gene's germline CDR1 is KGHDR and CDR2 SFDVKD. CDR3 length equals 14 residues. V lost 4 bases, J lost 6 bases, and 4 bases stayed unmatched. CDR3 residues: CATSDTSGAGELFF. Here the CDR3 DNA reads TGTGCCACCAGTGACACGAGCGGGGCCGGGGAGCTGTTTTTT.

The J gene is TRBJ1-4, the V gene TRBV29-1, with 7 nucleotides matching TRBD1. The J segment lost 4 bases and the V segment lost 7 bases, leaving 12 bases of the junction unmatched. The CDR3 length is 15 residues. From germline, CDR1 is SQVTM and CDR2 ANQGSEA. The CDR3 coding sequence is TGCAGCGCTGTGGGACAGATCGGTGGTAATGAAAAACTGTTTTTT. Protein: CSAVGQIGGNEKLFF.

The chain is built from TRBV2 and TRBJ1-4, with 8 positions matching TRBD1. The V and J ends lost 7 bases and 2 bases, in that order; junction bases with no gene match: 3. This CDR3 has 14 residues. CDR1 is SNHLY and CDR2 is FYNNEI in the germline V gene. CDR3 residues: CASIYRGTNEKLFF. As DNA, the CDR3 is TGTGCCAGCATTTACAGGGGGACTAATGAAAAACTGTTTTTT. The complete variable domain, with remaining parts taken from reference TRBV2 and TRBJ1-4, reads EPEVTQTPSHQVTQMGQEVILRCVPISNHLYFYWYRQILGQKVEFLVSFYNNEISEKSEIFDDQFSVERPDGSNFTLKIRSTKLEDSAMYFCASIYRGTNEKLFFGSGTQLSVL.

CDR3 DNA: TGTGCCAGCAGCTCTAGCGGGAGAGGTCGGACAGATACGCAGTATTTT. As protein: CASSSSGRGRTDTQYF. The chain couples TRBV5-4 to TRBJ2-3; 10 nucleotides align to TRBD2. V lost 3 bases, J lost 3 bases, and 7 bases stayed unmatched. The CDR3 is 16 residues long. Per the germline V gene, CDR1 is SGHNT and CDR2 is YYREEE (reference sequence).

This clonotype was seen only once. The chain employs TRBV7-3 and TRBJ2-2, with 12 bases matching TRBD2. This CDR3 spans 16 amino acids. CDR1 and CDR2 from the germline V gene are SGHTA and FQGTGA. Trimming at V came to 9 bases and at J to 0 bases, leaving 5 bases not matched to a gene. In DNA form, the CDR3 reads TGTGCCAGGACTAGCGGGAGCACCACGAACACCGGGGAGCTGTTTTTT. This gives the protein CARTSGSTTNTGELFF.

V and J are TRBV28 and TRBJ1-6, with no clear D. The V end lost 2 bases, the J end lost 0 bases, and 14 bases lay between the germline ends. Germline values: CDR1 MDHEN, CDR2 SYDVKM. CDR3 size: 18 residues. The CDR3 loop reads CASSLPPGSSSYNSPLHF. In DNA form, the CDR3 reads TGTGCCAGCAGTTTACCGCCGGGCAGCAGCTCCTATAATTCACCCCTCCACTTT.

This clonotype has a single count. The gene calls are TRBV2 and TRBJ2-7; 7 nucleotides match TRBD1. After removal of 5 bases from V and 2 bases from J, the junction contained 9 bases not matched to a gene. The germline gives CDR1 SNHLY, CDR2 FYNNEI. There are 15 residues in the CDR3. The CDR3 DNA reads TGTGCCAGCAGTCAACCGGGACAGTCGACCTACGAGCAGTACTTC. Translating it yields CASSQPGQSTYEQYF.

This chain connects TRBV5-4 to TRBJ1-3; the D gene is possibly TRBD1 (6 bases). Germline CDR1 is SGHNT and CDR2 is YYREEE (reference sequence). V was clipped by 4 bases and J by 0 bases, with 14 bases between them. This CDR3 is built from 16 residues. The CDR3 DNA reads TGTGCCAGCAGCCTCGGACGGACAGACTCTGGAAACACCATATATTTT. Its protein product is CASSLGRTDSGNTIYF.

This clonotype appeared once. The chain links TRBV7-8 to TRBJ2-5, with D possibly matching TRBD2 (5 bases). Trimming stripped 1 base from V and 5 bases from J, with 23 bases between. Germline V gene data show CDR1 as SGHVS and CDR2 as FQNEAQ. This CDR3 region has 18 residues. CDR3 residues: CASSLGLITQTRGETQYF. CDR3 DNA: TGTGCCAGCAGCTTAGGGTTAATCACGCAAACTAGAGGGGAGACCCAGTACTTC.

This chain connects TRBV7-2 to TRBJ2-1, with D possibly matching TRBD1 (6 bases). V lost 7 bases to trimming and J lost 0 bases, with 13 bases between them. The CDR3 runs to 15 residues. Germline V CDR1 and CDR2: SGHTA, FQGNSA. The CDR3 coding sequence is TGTGCCAGCACGGAACAGGGCCCCTCCTACAATGAGCAGTTCTTC. It translates to CASTEQGPSYNEQFF.

This rearrangement joins TRBV12-3 or TRBV12-4 to TRBJ2-7, with D possibly matching TRBD2 (6 bases). This CDR3 has 16 residues. With 6 bases removed from V and 2 bases from J, the gap between germline ends came to 20 bases. As DNA, the CDR3 is TGTGCCAGCAGCCCCAACGGTGCGGGATCCACCTACGAGCAGTACTTC. This gives the protein CASSPNGAGSTYEQYF.

This clonotype was seen more than once but under ten times. The gene calls are TRBV11-2 and TRBJ2-5, with D possibly TRBD2 on 6 matching bases. V lost 5 bases and J 4 bases, leaving 11 bases between the germline ends. The CDR3 is 13 residues long. CDR1 is SGHAT and CDR2 is FQNNGV in the germline V gene. Here the CDR3 reads CASSGGDRETQYF. In nucleotides, the CDR3 is TGTGCCAGCAGCGGCGGGGATCGAGAGACCCAGTACTTC. Full variable domain (rest looked up from reference TRBV11-2 and TRBJ2-5): EAGVAQSPRYKIIEKRQSVAFWCNPISGHATLYWYQQILGQGPKLLIQFQNNGVVDDSQLPKDRFSAERLKGVDSTLKIQPAKLEDSAVYLCASSGGDRETQYFGPGTRLLVL.

Written as DNA, the CDR3 is TGCAGTGCTGAGGACAGTGCCTACGAGCAGTACTTC. This translates into CSAEDSAYEQYF. The chain recombines TRBV20-1 with TRBJ2-7; D may be TRBD1 (6 bases). This CDR3 is built from 12 residues. Germline CDR1 and CDR2: DFQATT and SNEGSKA (reference sequence). Trimming left V 5 bases short and J 2 bases short, with 10 bases between.

This sequence joins TRBV7-6 and TRBJ2-1, with D possibly called TRBD1 or TRBD2 (6 bases each). There are 15 residues in the CDR3. V dropped 7 bases and J dropped 9 bases, with 22 bases sitting between them. The germline gives CDR1 SGHVS, CDR2 FNYEAQ. The CDR3 coding sequence is TGTGCCAGCACCCCGGGGGCAGATGGGGGCGGTGAGCAGTTCTTC. Its translation is CASTPGADGGGEQFF.

This clonotype occurred a few times. The rearrangement links TRBV7-2 to TRBJ2-2, with D possibly matching TRBD2 (6 bases). Germline CDR1 and CDR2: SGHTA and FQGNSA. V lost 7 bases to trimming and J lost 5 bases, with 17 bases between them. CDR3 length equals 15 residues. This chain's CDR3 is CASILLPSGTGELFF. The CDR3 region has the DNA TGTGCCAGCATCCTCTTACCCAGCGGGACCGGGGAGCTGTTTTTT.

In this sample, this clonotype turned up a few times. V and J are TRBV6-2 or TRBV6-3 and TRBJ2-1, with D perhaps matching TRBD1 (6 bases). Trimming removed 5 bases from V and 8 bases from J, with 25 bases in between. The CDR3 contains 17 residues. From germline, CDR1 is MNHEY and CDR2 SVGEGT. CDR3 nucleotides: TGTGCCAGCAGTCTATCCCAGGGGTCCTTTCCCAGGGATGAGCAGTTCTTC. It is translated as CASSLSQGSFPRDEQFF.

The CDR3 coding sequence is TGCAGTGCTAGAGACTCAAGGGGCGGAGAGACCCAGTACTTC. Protein: CSARDSRGGETQYF. The V and J genes are TRBV20-1 and TRBJ2-5, with D possibly being TRBD1 (5 bases). Per germline, CDR1 DFQATT and CDR2 SNEGSKA (reference sequence). V was trimmed by 0 bases and J by 4 bases, leaving 12 bases between them. The CDR3 has 14 residues.

The rearrangement links TRBV25-1 to TRBJ2-1; perhaps TRBD2 as D (5 bases). Deletions cut 7 bases from V and 0 bases from J, with 13 bases between. The CDR3 totals 15 residues. Germline CDR1 reads MGHDK; CDR2 reads SYGVNS. The CDR3 loop is CASTRFGGSYNEQFF. CDR3 DNA: TGTGCCAGCACCCGATTCGGAGGCTCCTACAATGAGCAGTTCTTC.

The V call is TRBV4-1, the J call TRBJ2-5, with 11 bases matching TRBD1. CDR1 and CDR2 from the germline V gene are MGHRA and YSYEKL. Trimming cost V 1 base and J 3 bases; bases outside gene matches: 10. This CDR3 spans 18 amino acids. The CDR3: CASSQAPRDRGLEETQYF. The CDR3 region has the DNA TGCGCCAGCAGCCAAGCTCCCCGGGACAGGGGGTTGGAAGAGACCCAGTACTTC.

The sample holds a few counts of this clonotype. This chain joins TRBV20-1 and TRBJ2-3; TRBD1 might be the D (5 bases). This CDR3 has 11 residues. Trimming removed 8 bases from V and 6 bases from J, with 12 bases in between. Germline V gene sequence: CDR1 DFQATT, CDR2 SNEGSKA (reference sequence). The CDR3 sequence: CSLRVLDTQYF. As DNA, the CDR3 is TGCAGTCTCAGGGTTCTCGATACGCAGTATTTT.

This CDR3 is CASSAGTGHTDTQYF. In DNA form, the CDR3 reads TGTGCCAGCAGTGCCGGGACAGGACACACAGATACGCAGTATTTT. The chain links TRBV12-3 or TRBV12-4 to TRBJ2-3, with 8 bases lining up with TRBD1. With 5 bases clipped from V and 2 bases from J, the junction kept 6 bases outside the gene matches. The CDR3 covers 15 residues.